This is a list of T cell receptor beta chains from one sample in a study of identical twins. TCRdb re-analysed the 5' RACE reads in MiXCR, keeping a single row per CDR3 protein. The sample contains 700,000 or so distinct CDR3 sequences, 8% to 9% of which appear only once. This sample also appeared in a second study, on yellow fever vaccine responses in identical twins.

Sequencing used PBMCs. The source of these receptors is a woman younger than 35 in good health. Each CDR3 is given with its conserved first and last residue. Fields, in order: clone size, D gene, J gene, V gene, CDR3 DNA, CDR3 protein. A D gene is named only where the DNA matches it firmly. A clone size is listed for some rows: how often the clone was seen (once, few, many), or a class if it is expanded.

>few|TRBD1|TRBJ2-7|TRBV9
TGTGCCAGCAGCGTAGGGGACAGGGGGCACGAGCAGTACTTC
CASSVGDRGHEQYF
>NA|NA|TRBJ2-3|TRBV9
TGTGCCAGCAGCGTAGAGGGTGGTACGCAGTATTTT
CASSVEGGTQYF
>few|NA|TRBJ2-5|TRBV6-2/TRBV6-3
TGTGCCAGCAGTCACAGTTTGGCCGGTAACCAAGAGACCCAGTACTTC
CASSHSLAGNQETQYF
>few|TRBD2|TRBJ2-7|TRBV5-5
TGTGCCAGCAGCTTGGTAGCGGGGTTAGGCTACGAGCAGTACTTC
CASSLVAGLGYEQYF
>many|TRBD1|TRBJ2-7|TRBV6-2/TRBV6-3
TGTGCCAGCAGTCACGGACAGGGGGCCAGCGAGCAGTACTTC
CASSHGQGASEQYF
>many|NA|TRBJ2-1|TRBV6-2/TRBV6-3
TGTGCCAGCAGCCGGGGAAGGTACAATGAGCAGTTCTTC
CASSRGRYNEQFF
>NA|NA|TRBJ2-7|TRBV29-1
TGCAGCGTTGAATTCGATTGGGAGCAGTACTTC
CSVEFDWEQYF
>many|NA|TRBJ2-7|TRBV29-1
TGCAGCGTTGAAGATCTCAGGACAATGGGGCACGAGCAGTACTTC
CSVEDLRTMGHEQYF
>many|TRBD2|TRBJ2-7|TRBV12-3/TRBV12-4
TGTGCCAGCAGTTTAAGAGCGGGGCGAGCCTACGAGCAGTACTTC
CASSLRAGRAYEQYF
>many|NA|TRBJ2-2|TRBV4-3
TGCGCCAGCAGCTCGCGGACTATTCGGGCCGGGGAGCTGTTTTTT
CASSSRTIRAGELFF
>few|NA|TRBJ2-7|TRBV15
TGTGCCACCAGCAACGAGGTAGTCTACGAGCAGTACTTC
CATSNEVVYEQYF
>NA|NA|TRBJ2-5|TRBV4-2
TGTGCCAGCAGCCAAGCTCGGTTTGGGGAGACCCAGTACTTC
CASSQARFGETQYF
>NA|TRBD1|TRBJ2-3|TRBV27
TGTGCCAGCCGGGACAGGGAAGTTGCAGATACGCAGTATTTT
CASRDREVADTQYF
>many|NA|TRBJ1-6|TRBV28
TGTGCCAGCAGTTTAGGTAGCCTTTCGGCCCATTCACCCCTCCACTTT
CASSLGSLSAHSPLHF
>NA|NA|TRBJ2-3|TRBV27
TGTGCCAGCAGTTTGTACCGCTTGGGGGGACCCGGCACAGATACGCAGTATTTT
CASSLYRLGGPGTDTQYF
>many|NA|TRBJ2-1|TRBV4-1
TGCGCCAGCAGCCCAACGGATCACGTTGGTAATGAGCAGTTCTTC
CASSPTDHVGNEQFF
>NA|NA|TRBJ2-3|TRBV12-3/TRBV12-4
TGTGCCAGCAGCTACGCCCTTGGTACGCAGTATTTT
CASSYALGTQYF
>NA|NA|TRBJ2-7|TRBV7-7
TGTGCTAGCAGCTTTTCACCTTCTGACGAGCAGTACTTC
CASSFSPSDEQYF
>NA|TRBD1|TRBJ2-3|TRBV23-1
TGCGCCAGCAGTTTACAGGGGGTTTTCACAGATACGCAGTATTTT
CASSLQGVFTDTQYF
>few|NA|TRBJ2-6|TRBV28
TGTGCCAGCAGTGCCCCACAGGGACTCTCTGGGGCCAACGTCCTGACTTTC
CASSAPQGLSGANVLTF
>NA|NA|TRBJ2-4|TRBV6-1
TGTGCCAGCTCCCGGGGCTCGGGGGTAGCCAAAAACATTCAGTACTTC
CASSRGSGVAKNIQYF
>NA|TRBD2|TRBJ2-5|TRBV20-1
TGCAGTGCTAGAGCCAGCGGGAAGGGAGAGACCCAGTACTTC
CSARASGKGETQYF
>many|NA|TRBJ2-1|TRBV5-1
TGCGCCAGCAGCCCTCCCAGCGGAGCCTACAATGAGCAGTTCTTC
CASSPPSGAYNEQFF
>NA|NA|TRBJ2-5|TRBV5-1
TGCGCCAGCAGCTTGACCCGACCAGGGTCGGGCGAGACCCAGTACTTC
CASSLTRPGSGETQYF
>NA|NA|TRBJ2-7|TRBV20-1
TGCAGTGCTAGGGAGGGGGGGCCAGGCTACGAGCAGTACTTC
CSAREGGPGYEQYF
>NA|TRBD2|TRBJ2-5|TRBV7-6
TGTGCCAGCAGCTTTAAGCGGGAGGTCAGGGAGACCCAGTACTTC
CASSFKREVRETQYF
>NA|NA|TRBJ2-2|TRBV7-9
TGTGCCAGCAGCTTGTTCGGAGGATTGAACACCGGGGAGCTGTTTTTT
CASSLFGGLNTGELFF
>NA|NA|TRBJ2-1|TRBV12-5
TGTGCTAGTGGTTTGCCCGCCGAGGGGGGCAATGAATATAATGAGCAGTTCTTC
CASGLPAEGGNEYNEQFF
>many|TRBD1|TRBJ1-1|TRBV7-9
TGTGCCAGCAGCTCCGCACAGGGGGAGAACACTGAAGCTTTCTTT
CASSSAQGENTEAFF
>few|NA|TRBJ2-6|TRBV20-1
TGCAGTGCTAGAGGGTACCAGTTCGGACAAAACTCTGGGGCCAACGTCCTGACTTTC
CSARGYQFGQNSGANVLTF
>NA|TRBD1|TRBJ2-5|TRBV4-3
TGCGCCAGCAGCCAAGACCGGGACAGCTACCAAGAGACCCAGTACTTC
CASSQDRDSYQETQYF
>many|NA|TRBJ1-5|TRBV7-9
TGTGCCAGCAGCTTCCGGGATCAGCCCCAGCATTTT
CASSFRDQPQHF
>few|TRBD1|TRBJ1-5|TRBV19
TGTGCCAGTAGTTCCGGGACAGGGGAGATTCAGCCCCAGCATTTT
CASSSGTGEIQPQHF
>NA|TRBD2|TRBJ2-2|TRBV9
TGTGCCAGCAGCGTAGATCTAGCGGGGGTTACCGGGGAGCTGTTTTTT
CASSVDLAGVTGELFF
>few|TRBD2|TRBJ2-1|TRBV27
TGTGCCAGCAGCTCCCCGACTAGCCACAATGAGCAGTTCTTC
CASSSPTSHNEQFF
>few|TRBD1|TRBJ2-5|TRBV9
TGTGCCAGCAGCGCCCGGGACAGGGGGCCAGAGACCCAGTACTTC
CASSARDRGPETQYF
>many|NA|TRBJ1-1|TRBV29-1
TGCAGCGTTCCAGGTCACGGGACCCAAGGAGCTTTCTTT
CSVPGHGTQGAFF
>many|NA|TRBJ2-3|TRBV4-1
TGCGCCAGCAGCCAAGACAGGGTAGTACTGGATACGCAGTATTTT
CASSQDRVVLDTQYF
>few|TRBD2|TRBJ2-1|TRBV6-1
TGTGCCAGCAGTGAAGCCTGGACTAGCGGGAGAGTAACGCAGTTCTTC
CASSEAWTSGRVTQFF
>NA|TRBD1|TRBJ2-1|TRBV5-1
TGCGCCAGCAGCTTGCCGGGACAGGGGGTTGAGCAGTTCTTC
CASSLPGQGVEQFF
>many|TRBD1|TRBJ2-5|TRBV29-1
TGCAGCGTTAAACAGGAGGACAGGGGAGAGACCCAGTACTTC
CSVKQEDRGETQYF
>many|TRBD1|TRBJ2-5|TRBV12-3/TRBV12-4
TGTGCCAGCAGTTTAGGGCAGGGGGTCCAAGAGACCCAGTACTTC
CASSLGQGVQETQYF
>NA|TRBD1|TRBJ2-3|TRBV30
TGTGCCTGGAGTGTCCCGACAGGGGGCACAGATACGCAGTATTTT
CAWSVPTGGTDTQYF
>many|TRBD1|TRBJ2-1|TRBV29-1
TGCAGCGTCCTTCCTACAGGGGACTCCTACAATGAGCAGTTCTTC
CSVLPTGDSYNEQFF
>NA|NA|TRBJ1-2|TRBV6-1
TGTGCCAGCAGTCCGCCCGGGCAGTACTATGGCTACACCTTC
CASSPPGQYYGYTF
>few|TRBD1|TRBJ2-4|TRBV28
TGTGCCAGCAGTGAACAGGGGGCCGTCAAAAACATTCAGTACTTC
CASSEQGAVKNIQYF
>NA|TRBD1|TRBJ1-5|TRBV7-2
TGTGCCAGCAGAGGAGGGACAGGGGGGAATCAGCCCCAGCATTTT
CASRGGTGGNQPQHF
>NA|TRBD1|TRBJ2-2|TRBV7-8
TGTGCCAGCAGCCGCCGGGACAGGGGCAGCGCCGGGGAGCTGTTTTTT
CASSRRDRGSAGELFF
>many|NA|TRBJ1-4|TRBV6-1
TGTGCCAGCAGCCCGGTTGAAGGGGGAGGCCATGAAAAACTGTTTTTT
CASSPVEGGGHEKLFF
>NA|TRBD2|TRBJ2-2|TRBV30
TGTGCCTGGAGTGTACTTGGCCTTCGGGGGGGCGGGGAGCTGTTTTTT
CAWSVLGLRGGGELFF